Listed below are T cell receptor beta chains from one sample, sequenced in a study of OX40 agonist ivuxolimab in advanced cancers. Here immunoSEQ multiplex PCR was the method, and the copy in TCRdb shows in-frame clones only, minus some. The data contain roughly 53,000 clones, approximately 88% of them seen just once; the ten biggest clones take up approximately 13%. This sample comprised CD4+ or CD8+ T cells sorted from blood, obtained in a trial of the OX40 agonist ivuxolimab. These receptors were collected from an adult with an advanced solid tumor such as melanoma, head and neck, liver or kidney cancer. CDR3s include the opening cysteine and the closing phenylalanine or tryptophan. A D gene is named only where the DNA matches it firmly.

cdr3_aa: CASSPLQGSYTEAFF; v_call: TRBV5-8; d_call: NA; j_call: TRBJ1-1
cdr3_aa: CASRALYGDTEAFF; v_call: TRBV6-6; d_call: NA; j_call: TRBJ1-1
cdr3_aa: CASTPAGEQWGYTF; v_call: TRBV19; d_call: NA; j_call: TRBJ1-2
cdr3_aa: CASSYAGGYTF; v_call: TRBV6-5; d_call: NA; j_call: TRBJ1-2
cdr3_aa: CASSRGGSGQPQHF; v_call: TRBV7-2; d_call: NA; j_call: TRBJ1-5
cdr3_aa: CASSLALDFNYGYTF; v_call: TRBV7-9; d_call: NA; j_call: TRBJ1-2
cdr3_aa: CASSTTTGGLWVEQYF; v_call: TRBV19; d_call: NA; j_call: TRBJ2-7
cdr3_aa: CASSTNRGPGAEAFF; v_call: TRBV21-1; d_call: NA; j_call: TRBJ1-1
cdr3_aa: CATSRGSGDEDEQFF; v_call: TRBV15; d_call: NA; j_call: TRBJ2-1
cdr3_aa: CASSPDGQGRYF; v_call: TRBV5-1; d_call: NA; j_call: TRBJ2-7
cdr3_aa: CASAIGVSNQPQHF; v_call: TRBV5-5; d_call: NA; j_call: TRBJ1-5
cdr3_aa: CASSPAREGSGANVLTF; v_call: TRBV5-4; d_call: TRBD2; j_call: TRBJ2-6
cdr3_aa: CSVPDRLNTEAFF; v_call: TRBV29-1; d_call: NA; j_call: TRBJ1-1
cdr3_aa: CASSLVGTGDTEAFF; v_call: TRBV5-1; d_call: TRBD1; j_call: TRBJ1-1
cdr3_aa: CASSLEGPNTEAFF; v_call: TRBV27; d_call: NA; j_call: TRBJ1-1
cdr3_aa: CSAGGRLQETQYF; v_call: TRBV29-1; d_call: TRBD1; j_call: TRBJ2-5
cdr3_aa: CASSVGRRSYEQYF; v_call: TRBV5-6; d_call: NA; j_call: TRBJ2-7
cdr3_aa: CASSYSDRGYTF; v_call: TRBV6-5; d_call: TRBD1; j_call: TRBJ1-2
cdr3_aa: CAWTPGPREQFF; v_call: TRBV30; d_call: NA; j_call: TRBJ2-1
cdr3_aa: CASSPRGTPSGTEAFF; v_call: TRBV18; d_call: NA; j_call: TRBJ1-1
cdr3_aa: CASSPSRDYANYGYTF; v_call: TRBV18; d_call: NA; j_call: TRBJ1-2
cdr3_aa: CAWGQGVAFGSGNTIYF; v_call: TRBV30; d_call: TRBD1; j_call: TRBJ1-3
cdr3_aa: CASSLSQGRNGYTF; v_call: TRBV5-1; d_call: NA; j_call: TRBJ1-2
cdr3_aa: CASQGGHGRGETQYF; v_call: TRBV4-1; d_call: TRBD2; j_call: TRBJ2-5
cdr3_aa: CASSIGHLQGYGYTF; v_call: TRBV19; d_call: NA; j_call: TRBJ1-2
cdr3_aa: CASSSGTGGLETQYF; v_call: TRBV5-4; d_call: TRBD1; j_call: TRBJ2-5
cdr3_aa: CASSLAWGTSTGELFF; v_call: TRBV11-2; d_call: NA; j_call: TRBJ2-2
cdr3_aa: CASSLAWDGTEAFF; v_call: TRBV7-2; d_call: NA; j_call: TRBJ1-1
cdr3_aa: CASRRPRTVGGEAFF; v_call: TRBV12-2; d_call: NA; j_call: TRBJ1-1
cdr3_aa: CASSALDTSSYNSPLHF; v_call: TRBV18; d_call: NA; j_call: TRBJ1-6
cdr3_aa: CASSVGRGRAGEERETQYF; v_call: TRBV9; d_call: TRBD2; j_call: TRBJ2-5
cdr3_aa: CASSPAKGRTGELFF; v_call: TRBV5-4; d_call: NA; j_call: TRBJ2-2
cdr3_aa: CASSPQGSSYNSPLHF; v_call: TRBV7-8; d_call: TRBD1; j_call: TRBJ1-6
cdr3_aa: CASTHSGLQGRNTEAFF; v_call: TRBV27; d_call: NA; j_call: TRBJ1-1
cdr3_aa: CASSNNVGGSPEAFF; v_call: TRBV5-1; d_call: NA; j_call: TRBJ1-1
cdr3_aa: CASSPQTGAGYEQYF; v_call: TRBV19; d_call: TRBD1; j_call: TRBJ2-7
cdr3_aa: CASSGGGYEQYF; v_call: TRBV2; d_call: NA; j_call: TRBJ2-7
cdr3_aa: CASSWEQVNYGYTF; v_call: TRBV5-4; d_call: NA; j_call: TRBJ1-2
cdr3_aa: CASNSRTGGKSPLHF; v_call: TRBV6-1; d_call: TRBD1; j_call: TRBJ1-6
cdr3_aa: CASSLGTLNQPQHF; v_call: TRBV7-8; d_call: NA; j_call: TRBJ1-5
cdr3_aa: CASSYYGLAEETQYF; v_call: TRBV5-1; d_call: TRBD2; j_call: TRBJ2-5
cdr3_aa: CASRDGRTQYF; v_call: TRBV27; d_call: NA; j_call: TRBJ2-5
cdr3_aa: CASSDGTDYEQYF; v_call: TRBV18; d_call: TRBD1; j_call: TRBJ2-7
cdr3_aa: CASSGTGGAEQYF; v_call: TRBV5-4; d_call: NA; j_call: TRBJ2-7
cdr3_aa: CASSMTGSSYEQYF; v_call: TRBV19; d_call: TRBD1; j_call: TRBJ2-7
cdr3_aa: CASSRLSGRNTGELFF; v_call: TRBV11-2; d_call: TRBD2; j_call: TRBJ2-2
cdr3_aa: CASSADTNSYNEQFF; v_call: TRBV6-6; d_call: NA; j_call: TRBJ2-1
cdr3_aa: CASSIWGDRAGDEQYF; v_call: TRBV19; d_call: TRBD1; j_call: TRBJ2-7
cdr3_aa: CASSPQGSTGELFF; v_call: TRBV18; d_call: NA; j_call: TRBJ2-2
cdr3_aa: CASSPRIQPPSEQFF; v_call: TRBV18; d_call: NA; j_call: TRBJ2-1
cdr3_aa: CASSEMDRGMSTEAFF; v_call: TRBV2; d_call: TRBD1; j_call: TRBJ1-1
cdr3_aa: CASSVSGLGRGTEAFF; v_call: TRBV6-4; d_call: NA; j_call: TRBJ1-1
cdr3_aa: CASRTTGGNQPQHF; v_call: TRBV6-1; d_call: TRBD1; j_call: TRBJ1-5
cdr3_aa: CASSFPGLAGVSEQYF; v_call: TRBV7-2; d_call: TRBD2; j_call: TRBJ2-7
cdr3_aa: CASSFPRGQGVSGANVLTF; v_call: TRBV7-9; d_call: TRBD1; j_call: TRBJ2-6